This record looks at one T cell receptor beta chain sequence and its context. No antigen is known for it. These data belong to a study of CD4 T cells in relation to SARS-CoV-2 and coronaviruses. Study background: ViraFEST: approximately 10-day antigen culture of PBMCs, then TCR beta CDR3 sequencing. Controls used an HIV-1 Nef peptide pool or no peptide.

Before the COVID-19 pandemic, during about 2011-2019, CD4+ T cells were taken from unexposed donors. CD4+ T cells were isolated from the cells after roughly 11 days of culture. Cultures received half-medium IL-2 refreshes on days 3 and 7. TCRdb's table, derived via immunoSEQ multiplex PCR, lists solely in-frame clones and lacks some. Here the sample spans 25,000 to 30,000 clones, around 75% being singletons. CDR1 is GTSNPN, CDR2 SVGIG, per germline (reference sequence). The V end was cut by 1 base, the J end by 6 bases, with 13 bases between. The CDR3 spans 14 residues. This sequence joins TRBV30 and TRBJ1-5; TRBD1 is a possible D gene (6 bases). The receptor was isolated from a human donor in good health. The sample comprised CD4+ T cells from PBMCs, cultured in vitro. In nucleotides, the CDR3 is TGTGCCTGGAGTGCCGGGGGGCCGGGTCAGCCCCAGCATTTT. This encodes CAWSAGGPGQPQHF.